This is a list of T cell receptor beta chains from one sample in a study of shared clonotypes between healthy human individuals. Only in-frame clones appear in the TCRdb table, and some are missing; sequencing was by immunoSEQ multiplex PCR. The repertoire holds nearly 2 million clones, with just under 95% as singletons. Sequencing input: naive CD8+ T cells sorted from blood. The receptors stem from a man younger than 35 in good health. Both conserved end residues are part of each CDR3. Fields, in order: clone size, V gene, J gene, D gene, CDR3 length, CDR3 DNA, CDR3 protein. A D gene is named only where the DNA matches it firmly. Only some rows state a clone size, as once, few, many or a class for expanded clones.

abundance: -; v_gene: TRBV19; j_gene: TRBJ2-3; d_gene: -; len: 14; CDR3nt: TGTGCCAGTAGTATAGTATCGGCAACAGATACGCAGTATTTT; CDR3aa: CASSIVSATDTQYF
abundance: -; v_gene: TRBV4-2; j_gene: TRBJ2-1; d_gene: -; len: 13; CDR3nt: TGTGCCAGCAGCCAGGTAACTATGGTTGAGCAGTTCTTC; CDR3aa: CASSQVTMVEQFF
abundance: -; v_gene: TRBV4-1; j_gene: TRBJ2-3; d_gene: -; len: 13; CDR3nt: TGCGCCAGCAGCCAAATAGGAGGGGATACGCAGTATTTT; CDR3aa: CASSQIGGDTQYF
abundance: -; v_gene: TRBV19; j_gene: TRBJ2-2; d_gene: -; len: 13; CDR3nt: TGTGCCACCGCCCTCAGGGACCCCGGGGAGCTGTTTTTT; CDR3aa: CATALRDPGELFF
abundance: -; v_gene: TRBV5-1; j_gene: TRBJ1-1; d_gene: -; len: 15; CDR3nt: TGCGCCAGCAGCTTGGAACAGGGAAGGAACACTGAAGCTTTCTTT; CDR3aa: CASSLEQGRNTEAFF
abundance: -; v_gene: TRBV4-1; j_gene: TRBJ2-5; d_gene: -; len: 12; CDR3nt: TGCGCCAGCAGGGGGTCCCAAGAGACCCAGTACTTC; CDR3aa: CASRGSQETQYF
abundance: few; v_gene: TRBV27; j_gene: TRBJ2-7; d_gene: -; len: 12; CDR3nt: TGTGCCAGCAGTTCTCCCTCCTACGAGCAGTACTTC; CDR3aa: CASSSPSYEQYF
abundance: -; v_gene: TRBV13; j_gene: TRBJ2-7; d_gene: -; len: 14; CDR3nt: TGTGCCAGCAGCTTAGGATCTGGCTCCTACGAGCAGTACTTC; CDR3aa: CASSLGSGSYEQYF
abundance: -; v_gene: TRBV30; j_gene: TRBJ1-6; d_gene: -; len: 14; CDR3nt: TGTGCCTGGAGTGTAGGTACCGCTTATTCACCCCTCCACTTT; CDR3aa: CAWSVGTAYSPLHF
abundance: -; v_gene: TRBV10-2; j_gene: TRBJ2-1; d_gene: -; len: 13; CDR3nt: TGCGCCAGCAGTGAGTCGGGAGGGGGCGAGCAGTTCTTC; CDR3aa: CASSESGGGEQFF
abundance: -; v_gene: TRBV6-1; j_gene: TRBJ1-6; d_gene: -; len: 16; CDR3nt: TGTGCCAGCAGTGAAGTGGAGCCCGTCTATAATTCACCCCTCCACTTT; CDR3aa: CASSEVEPVYNSPLHF
abundance: -; v_gene: TRBV27; j_gene: TRBJ1-2; d_gene: -; len: 17; CDR3nt: TGTGCCAGCAGTTTAATCCCGACCGGGGTGGTTGGCTATGGCTACACCTTC; CDR3aa: CASSLIPTGVVGYGYTF
abundance: once; v_gene: TRBV6-6; j_gene: TRBJ2-7; d_gene: TRBD1; len: 15; CDR3nt: TGTGCCAGCAGCCCCGACAGGGCCAGGGCCTACGAGCAGTACTTC; CDR3aa: CASSPDRARAYEQYF
abundance: -; v_gene: TRBV27; j_gene: TRBJ2-5; d_gene: TRBD1; len: 14; CDR3nt: TGTGCCAGCAGCCCCAGGGGGATAGGAGAGACCCAGTACTTC; CDR3aa: CASSPRGIGETQYF
abundance: -; v_gene: TRBV7-8; j_gene: TRBJ2-7; d_gene: -; len: 14; CDR3nt: TGTGCCAGCAGCTTTAACCCCGAACCCTACGAGCAGTACTTC; CDR3aa: CASSFNPEPYEQYF
abundance: -; v_gene: TRBV5-6; j_gene: TRBJ2-5; d_gene: -; len: 11; CDR3nt: TGTGCCAGCAGCTTTTCCGAGACCCAGTACTTC; CDR3aa: CASSFSETQYF
abundance: -; v_gene: TRBV27; j_gene: TRBJ1-1; d_gene: -; len: 13; CDR3nt: TGTGCCAGCAGTTTTACCGCCAGGACTGAAGCTTTCTTT; CDR3aa: CASSFTARTEAFF
abundance: -; v_gene: TRBV7-9; j_gene: TRBJ1-2; d_gene: TRBD1; len: 16; CDR3nt: TGTGCCAGCAGCTTAGCTGCTGACAGGGTTGGGCATGGCTACACCTTC; CDR3aa: CASSLAADRVGHGYTF
abundance: -; v_gene: TRBV5-6; j_gene: TRBJ2-7; d_gene: -; len: 14; CDR3nt: TGTGCCAGCAGCTTGGCCGGTAATAGCTACGAGCAGTACTTC; CDR3aa: CASSLAGNSYEQYF
abundance: -; v_gene: TRBV4-3; j_gene: TRBJ2-7; d_gene: -; len: 14; CDR3nt: TGCGCCAGCAGCCAAGATTTAACTGGTTACGAGCAGTACTTC; CDR3aa: CASSQDLTGYEQYF
abundance: -; v_gene: TRBV28; j_gene: TRBJ1-2; d_gene: -; len: 13; CDR3nt: TGTGCCAGCAAGTACGACAGGCACTATGGCTACACCTTC; CDR3aa: CASKYDRHYGYTF
abundance: once; v_gene: TRBV27; j_gene: TRBJ2-7; d_gene: TRBD1; len: 16; CDR3nt: TGTGCCAGCAGTTTAGGGACAGCTTCCCTTAGCTACGAGCAGTACTTC; CDR3aa: CASSLGTASLSYEQYF
abundance: -; v_gene: TRBV4-3; j_gene: TRBJ2-1; d_gene: -; len: 13; CDR3nt: TGCGCCAGCAGCCATTACGAGCCGGATGAGCAGTTCTTC; CDR3aa: CASSHYEPDEQFF
abundance: -; v_gene: TRBV7-9; j_gene: TRBJ2-7; d_gene: TRBD1; len: 15; CDR3nt: TGTGCCAGCAGCTTTGCCGGGACAGGGGGTTACGAGCAGTACTTC; CDR3aa: CASSFAGTGGYEQYF
abundance: -; v_gene: TRBV27; j_gene: TRBJ2-2; d_gene: -; len: 14; CDR3nt: TGTGCCAGCAGTCCTCAGGGATTAGGCGGGGAGCTGTTTTTT; CDR3aa: CASSPQGLGGELFF
abundance: -; v_gene: TRBV5-1; j_gene: TRBJ2-7; d_gene: -; len: 15; CDR3nt: TGCGCCAGCAGCTTAGAACCCGTACAGCTCTACGAGCAGTACTTC; CDR3aa: CASSLEPVQLYEQYF
abundance: -; v_gene: TRBV27; j_gene: TRBJ2-7; d_gene: -; len: 13; CDR3nt: TGTGCCAGCAGGCCGCAGGGAACCTACGAGCAGTACTTC; CDR3aa: CASRPQGTYEQYF
abundance: -; v_gene: TRBV28; j_gene: TRBJ2-2; d_gene: -; len: 13; CDR3nt: TGTGCCAGCAGCGTTATAAGTCCCGGGGAGCTGTTTTTT; CDR3aa: CASSVISPGELFF
abundance: -; v_gene: TRBV4-1; j_gene: TRBJ2-7; d_gene: -; len: 18; CDR3nt: TGCGCCAGCAGCCAAGATCCCCCCGGGACTGTATTCTCCTACGAGCAGTACTTC; CDR3aa: CASSQDPPGTVFSYEQYF
abundance: -; v_gene: TRBV5-1; j_gene: TRBJ2-4; d_gene: -; len: 15; CDR3nt: TGCGCCAGCAGCCGATCGGAGGGGACCAAAAACATTCAGTACTTC; CDR3aa: CASSRSEGTKNIQYF
abundance: -; v_gene: TRBV28; j_gene: TRBJ1-2; d_gene: TRBD1; len: 15; CDR3nt: TGTGCCAGCAGTCCCGGACAGGGGGTAGGCTATGGCTACACCTTC; CDR3aa: CASSPGQGVGYGYTF
abundance: -; v_gene: TRBV6-1; j_gene: TRBJ2-7; d_gene: -; len: 12; CDR3nt: TGTGCCAGCAGTGACACCTACTACGAGCAGTACTTC; CDR3aa: CASSDTYYEQYF
abundance: -; v_gene: TRBV4-1; j_gene: TRBJ2-3; d_gene: TRBD2; len: 14; CDR3nt: TGCGCCAGCAGCCCAGCGGGAGGCACAGATACGCAGTATTTT; CDR3aa: CASSPAGGTDTQYF
abundance: -; v_gene: TRBV5-5; j_gene: TRBJ1-2; d_gene: -; len: 14; CDR3nt: TGTGCCAGCAGCGGAATAGGGTCAAGCTATGGCTACACCTTC; CDR3aa: CASSGIGSSYGYTF
abundance: -; v_gene: TRBV7-2; j_gene: TRBJ1-2; d_gene: -; len: 14; CDR3nt: TGTGCCAGCAGCTTAGAGGGTATTAACTATGGCTACACCTTC; CDR3aa: CASSLEGINYGYTF
abundance: -; v_gene: TRBV6-1; j_gene: TRBJ2-7; d_gene: TRBD1; len: 14; CDR3nt: TGTGCCAGCAGTGAAGGAGGGACAGGGTACGAGCAGTACTTC; CDR3aa: CASSEGGTGYEQYF
abundance: -; v_gene: TRBV5-4; j_gene: TRBJ2-1; d_gene: TRBD2; len: 15; CDR3nt: TGTGCCAGCAGCTTTGTAGCGGGAGTCTCCAATGAGCAGTTCTTC; CDR3aa: CASSFVAGVSNEQFF
abundance: -; v_gene: TRBV11-2; j_gene: TRBJ2-5; d_gene: -; len: 15; CDR3nt: TGTGCCAGCAGCTTAGTCGGTAGCGGAGGCGAGACCCAGTACTTC; CDR3aa: CASSLVGSGGETQYF
abundance: -; v_gene: TRBV4-3; j_gene: TRBJ2-3; d_gene: TRBD1; len: 15; CDR3nt: TGCGCCAGCAGCCCCCGGGACAGCGGCACAGATACGCAGTATTTT; CDR3aa: CASSPRDSGTDTQYF
abundance: -; v_gene: TRBV13; j_gene: TRBJ2-3; d_gene: TRBD2; len: 15; CDR3nt: TGTGCCAGCACCGCGGCGGGAGCCACGGGGGATACGCAGTATTTT; CDR3aa: CASTAAGATGDTQYF
abundance: -; v_gene: TRBV27; j_gene: TRBJ2-1; d_gene: TRBD2; len: 19; CDR3nt: TGTGCCAGCAGTTTAGGCGGGGGACTGGGGGTAAGCTCCTACAATGAGCAGTTCTTC; CDR3aa: CASSLGGGLGVSSYNEQFF
abundance: -; v_gene: TRBV5-4; j_gene: TRBJ2-7; d_gene: -; len: 14; CDR3nt: TGTGCCAGCAGCTTGGGACAGGTGAACTACGAGCAGTACTTC; CDR3aa: CASSLGQVNYEQYF
abundance: -; v_gene: TRBV6-5; j_gene: TRBJ1-1; d_gene: -; len: 13; CDR3nt: TGTGCCAGCAGTTACAACGTGAACACTGAAGCTTTCTTT; CDR3aa: CASSYNVNTEAFF
abundance: -; v_gene: TRBV10-2; j_gene: TRBJ1-4; d_gene: -; len: 17; CDR3nt: TGCGCCAGCGGTTGGACTTCTCCGGTGGCTACTAATGAAAAACTGTTTTTT; CDR3aa: CASGWTSPVATNEKLFF
abundance: -; v_gene: TRBV6-6; j_gene: TRBJ2-7; d_gene: TRBD1; len: 15; CDR3nt: TGTGCCAGCAGTTACCCGGGACAGGGAGTCCGCGAGCAGTACTTC; CDR3aa: CASSYPGQGVREQYF
abundance: -; v_gene: TRBV7-6; j_gene: TRBJ2-3; d_gene: TRBD2; len: 13; CDR3nt: TGTGCCAGCAGCCCCGGGGGGGGCGGAGCGCAGTATTTT; CDR3aa: CASSPGGGGAQYF
abundance: -; v_gene: TRBV6-5; j_gene: TRBJ2-2; d_gene: TRBD1; len: 15; CDR3nt: TGTGCCAGCAGTTACTGGACAGGGATCGTCGGGGAGCTGTTTTTT; CDR3aa: CASSYWTGIVGELFF
abundance: -; v_gene: TRBV4-1; j_gene: TRBJ1-1; d_gene: TRBD1; len: 14; CDR3nt: TGCGCCAGCAGCGTACAGGGGAAGAACACTGAAGCTTTCTTT; CDR3aa: CASSVQGKNTEAFF
abundance: -; v_gene: TRBV4-1; j_gene: TRBJ2-7; d_gene: -; len: 15; CDR3nt: TGCGCCAGCAGCCAGAACCCGTTCGGGGGATACGAGCAGTACTTC; CDR3aa: CASSQNPFGGYEQYF
abundance: few; v_gene: TRBV9; j_gene: TRBJ2-7; d_gene: TRBD2; len: 15; CDR3nt: TGTGCCAGCAGCGTAGGGTCTAGCGGGAGCTACGAGCAGTACTTC; CDR3aa: CASSVGSSGSYEQYF
abundance: once; v_gene: TRBV27; j_gene: TRBJ2-7; d_gene: -; len: 13; CDR3nt: TGTGCCAGCAGTTGGGGCAGCTCCTACGAGCAGTACTTC; CDR3aa: CASSWGSSYEQYF
abundance: -; v_gene: TRBV11-2; j_gene: TRBJ2-1; d_gene: -; len: 11; CDR3nt: TGTGCCAGCAGCTTAGATCCCGCGCAGTTCTTC; CDR3aa: CASSLDPAQFF
abundance: once; v_gene: TRBV7-8; j_gene: TRBJ2-1; d_gene: -; len: 12; CDR3nt: TGTGCCAGCAGCACGGACTACAATGAGCAGTTCTTC; CDR3aa: CASSTDYNEQFF
abundance: -; v_gene: TRBV2; j_gene: TRBJ1-2; d_gene: -; len: 14; CDR3nt: TGTGCCAGCAGTGGCCCGGACGGGATCTATGGCTACACCTTC; CDR3aa: CASSGPDGIYGYTF
abundance: once; v_gene: TRBV19; j_gene: TRBJ2-7; d_gene: TRBD1; len: 12; CDR3nt: TGTGCCAGTAGGGGACAGACCTACGAGCAGTACTTC; CDR3aa: CASRGQTYEQYF